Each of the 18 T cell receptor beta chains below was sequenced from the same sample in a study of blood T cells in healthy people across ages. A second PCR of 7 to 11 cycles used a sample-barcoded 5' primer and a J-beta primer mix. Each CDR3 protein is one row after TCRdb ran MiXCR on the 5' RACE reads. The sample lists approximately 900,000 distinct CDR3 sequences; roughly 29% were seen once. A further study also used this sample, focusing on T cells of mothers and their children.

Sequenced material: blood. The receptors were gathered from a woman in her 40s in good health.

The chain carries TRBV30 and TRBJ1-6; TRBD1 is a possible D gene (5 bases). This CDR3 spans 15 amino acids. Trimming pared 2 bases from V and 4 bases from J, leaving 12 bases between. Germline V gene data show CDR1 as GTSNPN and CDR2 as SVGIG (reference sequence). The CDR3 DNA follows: TGTGCCTGGAGTCCCCTGGGGGGTTATAATTCACCCCTCCACTTT. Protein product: CAWSPLGGYNSPLHF.

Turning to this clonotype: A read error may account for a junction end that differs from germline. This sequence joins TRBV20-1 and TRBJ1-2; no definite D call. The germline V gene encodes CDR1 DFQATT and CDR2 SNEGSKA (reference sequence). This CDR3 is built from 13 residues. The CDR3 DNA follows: TGCAGTGCTACGAGTGAATCTAACTATGGCCACACCTTC. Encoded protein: CSATSESNYGHTF.

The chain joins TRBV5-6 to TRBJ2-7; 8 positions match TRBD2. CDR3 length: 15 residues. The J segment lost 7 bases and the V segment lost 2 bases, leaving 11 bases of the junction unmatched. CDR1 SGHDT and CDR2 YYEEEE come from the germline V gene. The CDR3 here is CASSFWTSSLREQYF. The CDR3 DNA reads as TGTGCCAGCAGCTTTTGGACTAGCTCCCTGAGGGAGCAGTACTTC. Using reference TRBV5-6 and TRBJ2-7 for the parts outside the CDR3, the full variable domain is DAGVTQSPTHLIKTRGQQVTLRCSPKSGHDTVSWYQQALGQGPQFIFQYYEEEERQRGNFPDRFSGHQFPNYSSELNVNALLLGDSALYLCASSFWTSSLREQYFGPGTRLTVT.

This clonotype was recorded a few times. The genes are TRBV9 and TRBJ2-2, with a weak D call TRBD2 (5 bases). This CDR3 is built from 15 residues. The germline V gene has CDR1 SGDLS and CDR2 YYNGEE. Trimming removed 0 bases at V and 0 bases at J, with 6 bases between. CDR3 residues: CASSVDGANTGELFF. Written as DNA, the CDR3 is TGTGCCAGCAGCGTAGACGGGGCGAACACCGGGGAGCTGTTTTTT.

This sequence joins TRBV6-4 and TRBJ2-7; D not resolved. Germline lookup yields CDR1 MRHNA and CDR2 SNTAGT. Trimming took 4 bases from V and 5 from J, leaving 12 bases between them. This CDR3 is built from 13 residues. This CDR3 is CASSVTTDNEQYF. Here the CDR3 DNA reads TGTGCCAGCAGTGTAACCACAGACAACGAGCAGTACTTC.

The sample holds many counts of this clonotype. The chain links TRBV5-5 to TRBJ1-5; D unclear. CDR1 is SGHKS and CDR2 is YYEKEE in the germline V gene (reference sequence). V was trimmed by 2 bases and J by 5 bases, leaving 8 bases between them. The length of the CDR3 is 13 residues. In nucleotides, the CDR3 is TGTGCCAGCAGCTTTTTTCAGGATCAGCCCCAGCATTTT. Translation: CASSFFQDQPQHF. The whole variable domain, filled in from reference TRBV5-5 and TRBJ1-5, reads DAGVTQSPTHLIKTRGQQVTLRCSPISGHKSVSWYQQVLGQGPQFIFQYYEKEERGRGNFPDRFSARQFPNYSSELNVNALLLGDSALYLCASSFFQDQPQHFGDGTRLSIL.

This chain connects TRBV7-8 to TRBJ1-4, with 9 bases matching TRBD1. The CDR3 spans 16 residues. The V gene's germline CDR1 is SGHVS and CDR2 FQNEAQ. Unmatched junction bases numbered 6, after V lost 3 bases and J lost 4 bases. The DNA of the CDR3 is TGTGCCAGCAGCTTTGCTAGGACAGGGGTTAATGAAAAACTGTTTTTT. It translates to CASSFARTGVNEKLFF.

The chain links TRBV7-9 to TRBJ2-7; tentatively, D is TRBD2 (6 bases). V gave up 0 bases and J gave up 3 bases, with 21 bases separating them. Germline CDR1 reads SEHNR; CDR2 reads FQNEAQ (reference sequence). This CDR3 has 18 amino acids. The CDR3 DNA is TGTGCCAGCAGCTTAGCGCCTGGAGCGGGCCCCGGGGGCTACGAGCAGTACTTC. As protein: CASSLAPGAGPGGYEQYF.

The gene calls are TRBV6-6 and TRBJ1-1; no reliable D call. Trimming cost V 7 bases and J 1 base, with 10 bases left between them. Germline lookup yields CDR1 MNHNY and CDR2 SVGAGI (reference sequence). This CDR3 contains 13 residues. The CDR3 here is CASTNGRNTEAFF. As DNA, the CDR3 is TGTGCCAGCACTAACGGTAGGAACACTGAAGCTTTCTTT.

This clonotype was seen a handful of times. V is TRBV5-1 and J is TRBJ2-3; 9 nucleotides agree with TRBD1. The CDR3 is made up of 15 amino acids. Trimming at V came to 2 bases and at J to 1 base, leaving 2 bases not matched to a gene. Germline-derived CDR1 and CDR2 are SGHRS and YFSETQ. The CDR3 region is CASSFRDRGTDTQYF. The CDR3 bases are TGCGCCAGCAGCTTCCGGGACAGGGGCACAGATACGCAGTATTTT.

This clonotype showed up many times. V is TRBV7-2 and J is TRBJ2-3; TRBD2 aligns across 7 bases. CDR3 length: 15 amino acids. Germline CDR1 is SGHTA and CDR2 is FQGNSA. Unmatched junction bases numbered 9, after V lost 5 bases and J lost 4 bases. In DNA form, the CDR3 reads TGTGCCAGCAGCATGACGATGGGGGGGTCAGATACGCAGTATTTT. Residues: CASSMTMGGSDTQYF.

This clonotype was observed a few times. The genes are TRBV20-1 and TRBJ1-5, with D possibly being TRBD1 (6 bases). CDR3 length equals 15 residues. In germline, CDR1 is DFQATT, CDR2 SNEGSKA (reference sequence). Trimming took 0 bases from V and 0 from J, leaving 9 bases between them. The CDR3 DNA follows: TGCAGTGCTAGAGATCAGGGGTATAGCAATCAGCCCCAGCATTTT. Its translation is CSARDQGYSNQPQHF.

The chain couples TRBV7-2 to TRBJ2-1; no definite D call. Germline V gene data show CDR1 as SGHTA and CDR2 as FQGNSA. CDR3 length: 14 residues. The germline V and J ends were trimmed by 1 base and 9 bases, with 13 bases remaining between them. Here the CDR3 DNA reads TGTGCCAGCAGCTTAGGTTTCCTATCGGGTGAGCAGTTCTTC. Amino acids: CASSLGFLSGEQFF.

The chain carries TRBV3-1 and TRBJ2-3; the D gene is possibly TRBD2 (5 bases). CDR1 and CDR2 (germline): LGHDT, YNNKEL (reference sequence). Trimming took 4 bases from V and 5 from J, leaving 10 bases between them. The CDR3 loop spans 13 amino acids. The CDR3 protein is CASSPPAGDTQYF. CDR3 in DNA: TGTGCCAGCAGCCCCCCGGCGGGAGATACGCAGTATTTT.

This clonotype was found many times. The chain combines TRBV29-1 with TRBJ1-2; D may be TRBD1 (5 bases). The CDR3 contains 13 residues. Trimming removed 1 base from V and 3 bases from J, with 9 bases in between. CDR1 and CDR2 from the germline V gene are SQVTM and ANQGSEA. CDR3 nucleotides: TGCAGCGTTGAAGGCAGGGAGCACTATGGCTACACCTTC. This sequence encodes CSVEGREHYGYTF.

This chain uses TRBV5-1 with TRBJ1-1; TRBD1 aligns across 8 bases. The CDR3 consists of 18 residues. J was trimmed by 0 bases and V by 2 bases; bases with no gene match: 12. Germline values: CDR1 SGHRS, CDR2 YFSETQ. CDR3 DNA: TGCGCCAGCAGCTTCACAGGGGGAGTCGGATTTATGAACACTGAAGCTTTCTTT. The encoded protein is CASSFTGGVGFMNTEAFF.

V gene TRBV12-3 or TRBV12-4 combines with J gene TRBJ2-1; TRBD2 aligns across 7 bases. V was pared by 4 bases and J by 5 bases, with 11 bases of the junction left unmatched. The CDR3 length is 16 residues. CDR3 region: CASSSSTGTNNNEQFF. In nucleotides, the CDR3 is TGTGCCAGCAGTTCGTCAACCGGGACTAATAACAATGAGCAGTTCTTC.

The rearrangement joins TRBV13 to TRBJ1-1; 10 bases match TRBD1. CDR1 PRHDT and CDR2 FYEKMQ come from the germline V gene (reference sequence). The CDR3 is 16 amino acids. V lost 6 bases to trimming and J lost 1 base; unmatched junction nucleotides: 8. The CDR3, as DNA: TGTGCCAGCAGTCTAGGAGGGGACAGGGGGAACACTGAAGCTTTCTTT. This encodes CASSLGGDRGNTEAFF.